Listed below are T cell receptor beta chains from one sample, sequenced in a study of blood T cells in healthy people across ages. TCRdb re-analysed the 5' RACE reads in MiXCR, keeping a single row per CDR3 protein. This table has 1.8 million or so distinct CDR3 sequences, around 42% appearing once. The source material was blood. These receptors came from a human donor in good health. CDR3s include the opening cysteine and the closing phenylalanine or tryptophan. A D gene is named only where the DNA matches it firmly. Size tells how often a clone was seen (once, few, many) or the class of an expanded clone, and some rows leave it out.

v_gene,j_gene,abundance,d_gene,CDR3aa,CDR3nt
TRBV5-6,TRBJ2-7,NA,NA,CASSLVDYHNEQYF,TGTGCCAGCAGCTTGGTAGACTATCACAATGAGCAGTACTTC
TRBV11-2,TRBJ2-5,NA,NA,CASSHPLRRPRETPYF,TGTGCCAGCAGCCACCCCTTGAGGCGGCCCCGGGAGACCCCGTACTTC
TRBV6-5,TRBJ1-1,NA,NA,CASSAGFYTEAFF,TGTGCCAGCAGTGCAGGGTTTTACACTGAAGCTTTCTTT
TRBV4-3,TRBJ2-7,many,NA,CASSQLAYAHSEQYF,TGCGCCAGCAGCCAGTTGGCCTATGCCCACTCCGAGCAGTACTTC
TRBV4-1,TRBJ2-7,many,TRBD1,CASSHLPGQGMYEQYF,TGCGCCAGCAGCCATTTGCCGGGACAGGGGATGTACGAGCAGTACTTC
TRBV20-1,TRBJ2-3,NA,NA,CSAGAMTGIPQDTQYF,TGCAGTGCAGGCGCCATGACGGGGATACCCCAAGATACGCAGTATTTT
TRBV5-1,TRBJ2-7,NA,NA,CASSLRSSPRREQYF,TGCGCCAGCAGCTTGAGGTCTAGCCCTAGACGGGAGCAGTACTTC
TRBV12-3/TRBV12-4,TRBJ1-1,many,NA,CASSLRNTEAFF,TGTGCCAGCAGTTTGAGAAACACTGAAGCTTTCTTT
TRBV4-3,TRBJ1-1,NA,NA,CASSFRRPPNTEAFF,TGCGCCAGCAGCTTCCGACGTCCCCCGAACACTGAAGCTTTCTTT
TRBV9,TRBJ1-2,NA,NA,CASMGGDYGYTF,TGTGCCAGCATGGGGGGGGACTATGGCTACACCTTC
TRBV5-1,TRBJ2-7,NA,NA,CANSLADNSYEQYF,TGCGCCAACAGCTTGGCGGACAACTCCTACGAGCAGTACTTC
TRBV7-2,TRBJ2-3,NA,TRBD1,CASSLAMGTGVTDTQYF,TGTGCCAGCAGCTTAGCTATGGGGACAGGCGTCACAGATACGCAGTATTTT
TRBV3-1,TRBJ2-7,once,TRBD2,CASSQTSGESYEQYF,TGTGCCAGCAGCCAAACTAGCGGGGAGTCCTACGAGCAGTACTTC
TRBV7-9,TRBJ1-1,NA,TRBD1,CASILGTGYPSEAFF,TGTGCCAGCATTCTCGGGACAGGGTATCCTTCTGAAGCTTTCTTT
TRBV3-1,TRBJ1-5,NA,NA,CASSRSTYQPQHF,TGTGCCAGCAGCCGCTCGACATATCAGCCCCAGCATTTT
TRBV6-5,TRBJ2-1,NA,NA,CASRVYAVSSYNEQFF,TGTGCCAGCAGAGTCTACGCCGTTAGCTCCTACAATGAGCAGTTCTTC
TRBV20-1,TRBJ2-7,NA,NA,CSARSGFDEQYF,TGCAGTGCTAGATCAGGTTTCGACGAGCAGTACTTC
TRBV9,TRBJ2-7,NA,NA,CASSVTPDSSWDEQYF,TGTGCCAGCAGCGTAACCCCAGACTCCTCCTGGGACGAGCAGTACTTC
TRBV28,TRBJ1-4,NA,NA,CASSSTREPNEKLFF,TGTGCCAGCAGTTCTACCAGGGAACCTAATGAAAAACTGTTTTTT
TRBV7-2,TRBJ2-3,many,NA,CASSLVGGFTDTQYF,TGTGCCAGCAGCTTAGTGGGGGGTTTTACAGATACGCAGTATTTT
TRBV18,TRBJ1-2,NA,NA,CASSPPGESYGYTF,TGTGCCAGCTCACCACCGGGGGAATCCTATGGCTACACCTTC
TRBV3-1,TRBJ1-2,NA,NA,CASSQAGHSYGYTF,TGTGCCAGCAGCCAAGCTGGACACAGCTATGGCTACACCTTC
TRBV5-5,TRBJ1-1,NA,NA,CASSLGAATTTEAFF,TGTGCCAGCAGCTTGGGGGCAGCCACCACCACTGAAGCTTTCTTT